This is a list of T cell receptor beta chains from one sample in a study of blood T cell repertoires in COVID-19. Profiled with immunoSEQ multiplex PCR; TCRdb holds only in-frame clones, not every one. Of under 100,000 clones listed, 80% to 90% were seen once; the top ten hold approximately 13%. The sequencing sample was made of peripheral blood. The receptor set was obtained from a human donor in a cohort sampled during active COVID-19. The CDR3 runs from the conserved cysteine through the conserved F or W. A D gene is named only where the DNA matches it firmly. For some rows the clone size is stated as once, few or many, or as a class when expanded; others skip it.

TRBV7-9	TRBD1	TRBJ1-5	once	CASSSSGTANQPQHF	TGTGCCAGCAGCTCGTCCGGGACAGCTAATCAGCCCCAGCATTTT
TRBV13	TRBD1	TRBJ1-2	NA	CASSSNRGVYGYTF	TGTGCCAGCAGCTCGAACAGGGGGGTTTATGGCTACACCTTC
TRBV3-1/TRBV3-2	NA	TRBJ1-6	few	CASSQFRGRDSPLHF	TGTGCCAGCAGTCAATTTAGGGGCCGGGATTCACCCCTCCACTTT
TRBV4-2	TRBD1	TRBJ1-2	NA	CASSQDRGRGYGYTF	TGTGCCAGCAGCCAAGACAGGGGGCGAGGCTATGGCTACACCTTC
TRBV6-1	NA	TRBJ1-4	NA	CASSDNAEKLFF	TGTGCCAGCAGTGATAATGCGGAAAAACTGTTTTTT
TRBV9	NA	TRBJ2-7	NA	CASSPRGWPSYEQYF	TGTGCCAGCAGCCCTCGGGGTTGGCCTTCCTACGAGCAGTACTTC
TRBV19	TRBD1	TRBJ1-2	NA	CASSTEGQAGAFGYTF	TGTGCCAGTAGTACTGAAGGACAGGCCGGGGCGTTCGGCTACACCTTC
TRBV7-9	TRBD1	TRBJ1-1	NA	CASSLYRGNTEAFF	TGTGCCAGCAGCCTTTACAGGGGGAACACTGAAGCTTTCTTT
TRBV21-1	NA	TRBJ1-5	NA	CASSNLDSFAQPQHF	TGTGCCAGCAGCAACCTTGACTCGTTCGCTCAGCCCCAGCATTTT
TRBV7-9	TRBD1	TRBJ1-5	NA	CASSLGGTGRQPQHF	TGTGCCAGCAGCTTAGGTGGGACAGGGCGTCAGCCCCAGCATTTT
TRBV18	NA	TRBJ1-4	NA	CASSPPGGAREKLFF	TGTGCCAGCTCACCTCCCGGAGGTGCTCGTGAAAAACTGTTTTTT
TRBV14	NA	TRBJ1-1	once	CASSQGRTEAFF	TGTGCCAGCAGCCAAGGCCGGACTGAAGCTTTCTTT
TRBV6-6	TRBD1	TRBJ1-6	NA	CASNFATTGDNSPLHF	TGTGCCAGCAATTTCGCGACCACAGGGGATAATTCACCCCTCCACTTT
TRBV2	NA	TRBJ1-5	NA	CASREGTLSNQPQHF	TGTGCCAGCAGAGAGGGGACACTCAGCAATCAGCCCCAGCATTTT
TRBV6-5	NA	TRBJ2-7	few	CASSYSPSGAGEQYF	TGTGCCAGCAGTTACTCCCCTTCGGGCGCGGGGGAGCAGTACTTC
TRBV2	TRBD2	TRBJ2-1	few	CASSVGLAGGRQFF	TGTGCCAGCAGTGTTGGGCTAGCGGGGGGTAGGCAGTTCTTC
TRBV5-8	NA	TRBJ2-1	NA	CASSFVYNEQFF	TGTGCCAGCAGTTTCGTCTACAATGAGCAGTTCTTC
TRBV5-1	TRBD1	TRBJ2-1	NA	CASSLGQGRWNEQFF	TGCGCCAGCAGCTTGGGACAGGGTCGTTGGAATGAGCAGTTCTTC
TRBV19	NA	TRBJ1-3	NA	CASSVEPGNTIYF	TGTGCCAGTTCGGTTGAACCTGGAAACACCATATATTTT
TRBV5-1	NA	TRBJ2-1	NA	CASSLAILSYEQFF	TGCGCCAGCAGCTTGGCTATACTTAGCTATGAGCAGTTCTTC
TRBV18	NA	TRBJ1-4	NA	CASSPGEGEKLFF	TGTGCCAGCTCACCGGGCGAGGGTGAAAAACTGTTTTTT
TRBV9	NA	TRBJ1-2	NA	CASSVGPNRVGYGYTF	TGTGCCAGCAGCGTAGGACCGAACAGGGTCGGCTATGGCTACACCTTC